The 30 T cell receptor beta chains below come from one sample, sequenced in a study of identical twins. In TCRdb, the 5' RACE reads were re-called with MiXCR into one record per CDR3 protein. The sample comprises about 240,000 distinct CDR3 sequences, approximately 10% of which are singletons, and about 9.1% rests with the top ten. What was sequenced was memory T cells sorted from blood. The receptors shown here come from a man over 45 in good health.

This clonotype was seen many times. The chain links TRBV6-1 to TRBJ1-4; TRBD1 is a possible D gene (6 bases). The CDR3 consists of 15 residues. V gave up 5 bases and J gave up 4 bases, with 14 bases separating them. CDR1 MNHNS and CDR2 SASEGT come from the germline V gene. CDR3 DNA sequence: TGTGCCAGCAGTACCGCAGGGGCGATTAATGAAAAACTGTTTTTT. This codes for CASSTAGAINEKLFF.

The chain joins TRBV5-5 to TRBJ1-1; 9 nucleotides agree with TRBD1. This CDR3 has 17 amino acids. Unmatched junction bases numbered 10, after V lost 0 bases and J lost 4 bases. CDR1 is SGHKS and CDR2 is YYEKEE in the germline V gene (reference sequence). Here the CDR3 reads CASSLEGDRVIGTEAFF. The CDR3 DNA is TGTGCCAGCAGCTTGGAGGGGGACAGGGTTATTGGCACTGAAGCTTTCTTT.

This clonotype was seen many times. The V call is TRBV5-1, the J call TRBJ1-2; D is ambiguous. CDR3 length equals 12 residues. CDR1 SGHRS and CDR2 YFSETQ come from the germline V gene. V was trimmed by 1 base and J by 7 bases, leaving 8 bases between them. The CDR3 DNA sequence: TGCGCCAGCAGCTTGCCGGGAGGTGGCTACACCTTC. Amino acids: CASSLPGGGYTF.

The CDR3 reads CSPGRVDTQYF. The CDR3 bases are TGCAGTCCCGGGAGAGTCGATACGCAGTATTTT. This chain joins TRBV20-1 and TRBJ2-3, with D maybe TRBD2 (6 bases). V lost 8 bases and J 6 bases, leaving 12 bases between the germline ends. The length of the CDR3 is 11 residues. Germline V gives CDR1 DFQATT, CDR2 SNEGSKA (reference sequence).

V gene TRBV12-3 or TRBV12-4 combines with J gene TRBJ2-3; 11 bases align to TRBD2. The CDR3 sequence is 16 residues long. V lost 1 base to trimming and J lost 2 bases; unmatched junction nucleotides: 2. The CDR3 loop reads CASSLGLAGPTDTQYF. The CDR3 DNA reads TGTGCCAGCAGTTTAGGACTAGCGGGACCCACAGATACGCAGTATTTT.

This clonotype was recorded many times. The V gene is TRBV4-3, the J gene TRBJ1-1; D ambiguous. The length of the CDR3 is 16 residues. Germline CDR1 is LGHNA and CDR2 is YSLEER. The ends were cut back, 3 bases at V and 1 base at J, with 15 bases in the middle. The CDR3 nucleotides are TGCGCCAGCAGCCACGGTTGGAAGGTTCGGAACACTGAAGCTTTCTTT. It codes for CASSHGWKVRNTEAFF.

In this sample, this clonotype turned up a few times. The V gene is TRBV12-3 or TRBV12-4, the J gene TRBJ2-1; unclear D gene. The CDR3 sequence is 14 residues long. Trimming removed 4 bases from V and 6 bases from J, with 13 bases in between. The CDR3 DNA is TGTGCCAGCAGTTCGGAGACTCCCCCCAATGAGCAGTTCTTC. This translates into CASSSETPPNEQFF.

This clonotype was seen a handful of times. The V gene is TRBV6-2 or TRBV6-3, the J gene TRBJ1-1; D gene unclear. CDR3 length: 13 residues. Germline CDR1 is MNHEY and CDR2 is SVGEGT. V was shortened by 5 bases and J by 3 bases, with 10 bases between the two germline ends. The CDR3 here is CASSTGPYTEAFF. Written as DNA, the CDR3 is TGTGCCAGCAGTACCGGACCTTACACTGAAGCTTTCTTT.

The J gene is TRBJ1-2, the V gene TRBV7-2; 8 positions agree with TRBD1. Germline V lookup: CDR1 SGHTA, CDR2 FQGNSA. With V trimmed by 5 bases and J by 1 base, 9 bases remained unmatched. The CDR3 runs 16 residues. CDR3 in amino acids: CASSRITGGVNYGYTF. DNA for the CDR3: TGTGCCAGCAGCCGAATCACAGGGGGAGTTAACTATGGCTACACCTTC.

This clonotype was picked up many times. The J gene is TRBJ1-4, the V gene TRBV15; D is unresolved. Trimming pared 0 bases from V and 0 bases from J, leaving 8 bases between. Germline CDR1 is LNHNV and CDR2 is YYDKDF (reference sequence). CDR3 length equals 16 residues. CDR3 sequence (DNA): TGTGCCACCAGCAGAGATCAGATGACAACTAATGAAAAACTGTTTTTT. Its protein product is CATSRDQMTTNEKLFF.

This clonotype was counted at least ten times. For the CDR3, the DNA is TGTGCCAGCAGCTTAATGGGGGCAACGGGAGAGCAGTTCTTC. It specifies CASSLMGATGEQFF. The V and J genes are TRBV7-3 and TRBJ2-1; TRBD1 might be the D (6 bases). CDR1 SGHTA and CDR2 FQGTGA come from the germline V gene. This CDR3 has 14 amino acids. Trimming took 1 base from V and 10 from J, leaving 14 bases between them.

The chain recombines TRBV7-6 with TRBJ2-2, with 10 bases lining up with TRBD2. The CDR3 covers 15 residues. In germline, CDR1 is SGHVS, CDR2 FNYEAQ. J gave up 3 bases and V 4 bases, and 2 bases lay outside the gene matches. Here the CDR3 DNA reads TGTGCCAGCAGCTCAGCGGGGGGGTACACCGGGGAGCTGTTTTTT. Translated, it gives CASSSAGGYTGELFF.

This clonotype was seen at least ten times. The rearrangement joins TRBV29-1 to TRBJ1-5; TRBD1 matches 7 bases. The CDR3 runs 14 residues. Germline values: CDR1 SQVTM, CDR2 ANQGSEA. The junction had 1 base not matched to a gene; V was cut back by 0 bases and J by 2 bases. In DNA, the CDR3 is TGCAGCGTTGAAGACGGGACAGGCAATCAGCCCCAGCATTTT. This sequence encodes CSVEDGTGNQPQHF.

The chain uses TRBV20-1 and TRBJ2-1; the D gene is possibly TRBD1 (5 bases). The CDR3 is made up of 14 amino acids. Trimming took 6 bases from V and 4 from J, leaving 16 bases between them. Germline V CDR1 and CDR2: DFQATT, SNEGSKA (reference sequence). The CDR3, as DNA: TGCAGTGCACGGACATACGACGGTTACAATGAGCAGTTCTTC. Amino acid sequence: CSARTYDGYNEQFF.

This clonotype appeared many times. V usage is TRBV29-1 and J usage is TRBJ2-1; D not resolved. V lost 1 base to trimming and J lost 1 base, with 8 bases between them. Germline lookup yields CDR1 SQVTM and CDR2 ANQGSEA. This CDR3 is built from 14 residues. As DNA, the CDR3 is TGCAGCGTTGAAGGCTCCAGATCCTACAATGAGCAGTTCTTC. Translated, it gives CSVEGSRSYNEQFF.

This clonotype has more than one count but fewer than ten. The chain carries TRBV20-1 and TRBJ2-1; D possibly matches TRBD1 or TRBD2 (5 bases each). CDR3 length equals 15 residues. The V gene's germline CDR1 is DFQATT and CDR2 SNEGSKA (reference sequence). V was trimmed by 6 bases and J by 0 bases, leaving 15 bases between them. CDR3 nucleotide sequence: TGCAGTGCCGCCGGGGCCGCTAGCTCCTACAATGAGCAGTTCTTC. Its protein is CSAAGAASSYNEQFF.

This clonotype showed up many times. The CDR3 loop reads CASSLERGEQYF. CDR3 nucleotide sequence: TGCGCCAGCAGCTTGGAGAGGGGCGAGCAGTACTTC. The V and J genes are TRBV5-1 and TRBJ2-7, with D possibly called TRBD1 or TRBD2 (5 bases each). Per the germline V gene, CDR1 is SGHRS and CDR2 is YFSETQ. V gave up 0 bases and J gave up 6 bases, with 7 bases separating them. The CDR3 loop spans 12 amino acids.

Remarks on this clonotype: The conserved closing phenylalanine or tryptophan is absent in this CDR3, likely reflecting a read error. No DNA is shown, since the ends of the CDR3 on it are uncertain; the CDR3 is the one TCRdb lists. J is TRBJ2-3 and V is TRBV12-3 or TRBV12-4; the tabulated D call, TRBD2, remains unverified against the DNA. The CDR3 comprises 18 residues, both ends counted. The CDR3 is CAGSPSVVGKISTDVQYS.

This sequence joins TRBV23-1 and TRBJ2-2, with 10 bases aligning to TRBD1. TRBV23-1 is placed among ORFs of uncertain function. V lost 6 bases to trimming and J lost 6 bases; unmatched junction nucleotides: 4. The CDR3 extends over 14 amino acids. CDR3 in amino acids: CASRTGGPPGELFF. The CDR3 nucleotides are TGCGCCAGCAGGACAGGGGGCCCCCCCGGGGAGCTGTTTTTT.

The chain joins TRBV11-3 to TRBJ2-1, with 7 bases lining up with TRBD2. The V gene's germline CDR1 is SGHNT and CDR2 YENEEA. After removal of 3 bases from V and 8 bases from J, the junction contained 7 bases not matched to a gene. The CDR3 extends over 14 amino acids. CDR3 in amino acids: CASSLGGSTDEQFF. Here the CDR3 DNA reads TGTGCCAGCAGCTTGGGAGGGAGTACCGATGAGCAGTTCTTC.

The chain couples TRBV4-2 to TRBJ2-2; 12 nucleotides match TRBD2. The CDR3 loop spans 15 amino acids. Germline values: CDR1 LGHNA, CDR2 YNFKEQ. The V gene end was trimmed by 4 bases and the J gene end by 6 bases; junction bases not matched to a gene: 3. CDR3 residues: CASSPGTSGSGELFF. The CDR3 DNA reads as TGTGCCAGCAGCCCCGGGACTAGCGGGTCCGGGGAGCTGTTTTTT.

In its sample, this clonotype is medium-sized. J is TRBJ2-2 and V is TRBV3-1; D gene uncertain. This CDR3 region has 15 residues. Germline V gives CDR1 LGHDT, CDR2 YNNKEL (reference sequence). V was clipped by 3 bases and J by 1 base, with 9 bases between them. The CDR3: CASSQLTLNTGELFF. CDR3 sequence (DNA): TGTGCCAGCAGCCAGCTGACTCTGAACACCGGGGAGCTGTTTTTT.

This clonotype was observed at least ten times. The rearrangement links TRBV2 to TRBJ2-1, with 7 bases identical to TRBD1. There are 13 residues in the CDR3. In germline, CDR1 is SNHLY, CDR2 FYNNEI. The ends lost 10 bases at V and 4 bases at J; junction bases unmatched: 7. The CDR3 nucleotides read TGTGCCATCGACAGGGCGAAATACAATGAGCAGTTCTTC. It encodes CAIDRAKYNEQFF.

This clonotype appeared a few times. CDR3 sequence: CATSEGLFSGANVLTF. In DNA, the CDR3 is TGTGCCACCAGTGAGGGACTTTTCTCTGGGGCCAACGTCCTGACTTTC. The chain carries TRBV24-1 and TRBJ2-6; TRBD2 might be the D (6 bases). Per the germline V gene, CDR1 is KGHDR and CDR2 is SFDVKD. This CDR3 contains 16 residues. Trimming removed 4 bases from V and 0 bases from J, with 9 bases in between.

This clonotype has a count of ten or more. This chain links TRBV20-1 with TRBJ2-4; a possible D gene is TRBD1 (5 bases). V lost 1 base to trimming and J lost 7 bases, with 29 bases between them. This CDR3 has 19 residues. Germline CDR1 reads DFQATT; CDR2 reads SNEGSKA (reference sequence). CDR3 sequence: CSARATKPQGSLQWNIQYF. CDR3 in DNA: TGCAGTGCTAGAGCCACTAAACCTCAGGGTTCTCTCCAATGGAACATTCAGTACTTC.

In its sample, this clonotype was seen many times. The chain uses TRBV27 and TRBJ2-3; 10 bases fit TRBD2. This CDR3 has 16 amino acids. In germline, CDR1 is MNHEY, CDR2 SMNVEV (reference sequence). V lost 5 bases, J lost 7 bases, and 12 bases stayed unmatched. CDR3: CASSPVGVAGGHTQYF. DNA of the CDR3: TGTGCCAGCAGTCCCGTGGGGGTAGCGGGGGGACATACGCAGTATTTT.

This clonotype was recorded many times. CDR3 nucleotide sequence: TGTGCCAGTTGGACAGGGGACTATAATTCACCCCTCCACTTT. It specifies CASWTGDYNSPLHF. The rearrangement joins TRBV6-1 to TRBJ1-6, with TRBD1 matching over 9 bases. Looked up from germline, CDR1 is MNHNS and CDR2 is SASEGT. The CDR3 sequence is 14 residues long. V shed 9 bases, J shed 3 bases, and the junction held 3 bases outside the gene matches.

For this clonotype: It may be a read error: a sequence one base away is much more abundant. The chain links TRBV5-5 to TRBJ2-3; D might be TRBD2 (5 bases). Germline CDR1 SGHKS, CDR2 YYEKEE (reference sequence). The CDR3 has 16 residues. As DNA, the CDR3 is TGTGCCAGCGGCTTAGGGAACGGCGGGAGCACAGATACGCAGTATTTT. Its translation is CASGLGNGGSTDTQYF.

Details on this clonotype: No DNA is shown, since the ends of the CDR3 on it are uncertain; the CDR3 is the one TCRdb lists. The chain joins TRBV7-2 to TRBJ2-2. Germline assignment: CDR1 SGHTA and CDR2 FQGNSA. The CDR3 region is 14 residues in length, termini included. CDR3 amino acids: CASSFREAGELFFF.

This clonotype has at least ten counts. V usage is TRBV20-1 and J usage is TRBJ2-1; possibly TRBD2 for D (6 bases). Trimming pared 0 bases from V and 3 bases from J, leaving 12 bases between. CDR1 and CDR2 (germline): DFQATT, SNEGSKA (reference sequence). The CDR3 is 15 residues long. As DNA, the CDR3 is TGCAGTGCTAGAGATGGTCTAGCGAGCTACAATGAGCAGTTCTTC. The encoded protein is CSARDGLASYNEQFF.